The 20 T cell receptor beta chains listed next were all sequenced from one sample in a study of blood T cell repertoires in COVID-19. Using immunoSEQ multiplex PCR, the repertoire was profiled, and TCRdb retains in-frame clones only, with some absent. The sample yields some 110,000 clones, around four fifths seen once. The sequenced sample was peripheral blood. The source of these receptors is a man under 40 with acute or convalescent COVID-19.

This chain connects TRBV6-1 to TRBJ1-2, with D perhaps matching TRBD1 (6 bases). The CDR3 consists of 15 residues. Germline V gives CDR1 MNHNS, CDR2 SASEGT. Trimming cost V 2 bases and J 3 bases, with 13 bases left between them. The CDR3 DNA follows: TGTGCCAGCAGTGAACAAGCGGGGGCAGACTATGGCTACACCTTC. Residues: CASSEQAGADYGYTF.

This chain links TRBV2 with TRBJ2-7; 8 bases agree with TRBD2. CDR1 and CDR2 (germline): SNHLY, FYNNEI. V dropped 1 base and J dropped 6; count of bases not matched to a gene: 2. There are 13 residues in the CDR3. CDR3 loop: CASSEGLATEQYF. As DNA, the CDR3 is TGTGCCAGCAGTGAAGGACTAGCGACCGAGCAGTACTTC. The variable domain in full, completed from reference TRBV2 and TRBJ2-7, reads EPEVTQTPSHQVTQMGQEVILRCVPISNHLYFYWYRQILGQKVEFLVSFYNNEISEKSEIFDDQFSVERPDGSNFTLKIRSTKLEDSAMYFCASSEGLATEQYFGPGTRLTVT.

The gene calls are TRBV9 and TRBJ2-1; 8 nucleotides line up with TRBD2. Trimming at V came to 6 bases and at J to 6 bases, leaving 11 bases not matched to a gene. From germline, CDR1 is SGDLS and CDR2 YYNGEE. CDR3 length: 15 amino acids. For the CDR3, the DNA is TGTGCCAGCACCCTAAGCGGGAGTACGGGCAATGAGCAGTTCTTC. Protein product: CASTLSGSTGNEQFF.

The gene calls are TRBV7-2 and TRBJ1-4, with TRBD1 identical over 7 bases. The CDR3 covers 15 residues. The ends lost 2 bases at V and 4 bases at J; junction bases unmatched: 4. Germline lookup yields CDR1 SGHTA and CDR2 FQGNSA. DNA of the CDR3: TGTGCCAGCAGCTTATCGACAGGGAATAATGAAAAACTGTTTTTT. Translation: CASSLSTGNNEKLFF. The whole variable domain, remainder taken from reference TRBV7-2 and TRBJ1-4, is GAGVSQSPSNKVTEKGKDVELRCDPISGHTALYWYRQSLGQGLEFLIYFQGNSAPDKSGLPSDRFSAERTGGSVSTLTIQRTQQEDSAVYLCASSLSTGNNEKLFFGSGTQLSVL.

The chain combines TRBV7-9 with TRBJ1-6, with D possibly matching TRBD1 (5 bases). V was clipped by 4 bases and J by 10 bases, with 14 bases between them. The CDR3 is made up of 14 amino acids. Per germline, CDR1 SEHNR and CDR2 FQNEAQ (reference sequence). This chain's CDR3 is CASSSAGQSSPLHF. The CDR3 DNA reads as TGTGCCAGCAGCTCGGCGGGGCAGTCCTCACCCCTCCACTTT.

This chain connects TRBV14 to TRBJ1-5; D remains ambiguous. Germline CDR1 SGHDN, CDR2 FVKESK. This CDR3 contains 14 residues. Between the trimmed V and J ends, which lost 3 bases and 1 base, there was a span of 7 bases. This CDR3 reads CASSHGGSNQPQHF. For the CDR3, the DNA is TGTGCCAGCAGCCACGGAGGGAGCAATCAGCCCCAGCATTTT. The full variable domain, with the rest looked up from reference TRBV14 and TRBJ1-5, is EAGVTQFPSHSVIEKGQTVTLRCDPISGHDNLYWYRRVMGKEIKFLLHFVKESKQDESGMPNNRFLAERTGGTYSTLKVQPAELEDSGVYFCASSHGGSNQPQHFGDGTRLSIL.

The chain uses TRBV11-2 and TRBJ2-1; D possibly corresponds to TRBD2 (5 bases). V lost 5 bases and J lost 5, with 16 bases in between. This CDR3 spans 15 amino acids. Germline CDR1 reads SGHAT; CDR2 reads FQNNGV. The CDR3 region is CASSLNPGSNNEQFF. DNA for the CDR3: TGTGCCAGCAGCCTTAATCCGGGATCTAACAATGAGCAGTTCTTC.

This chain connects TRBV19 to TRBJ2-4; TRBD2 is a possible D gene (6 bases). CDR1 is LNHDA and CDR2 is SQIVND in the germline V gene (reference sequence). The V and J ends lost 3 bases and 0 bases respectively, with 21 bases between them. There are 19 residues in the CDR3. The CDR3 is CASSMEFVIADLAKNIQYF. The CDR3 DNA reads TGTGCCAGTAGTATGGAGTTTGTTATAGCGGACCTAGCCAAAAACATTCAGTACTTC.

CDR3 region: CASSYRYSNQPQHF. CDR3 DNA sequence: TGTGCCAGCAGTTATCGGTATAGCAATCAGCCCCAGCATTTT. The chain combines TRBV27 with TRBJ1-5; no clear D. Trimming left V 4 bases short and J 0 bases short, with 7 bases between. The germline CDR1 and CDR2 sequences are MNHEY and SMNVEV (reference sequence). This CDR3 spans 14 amino acids.

This chain uses TRBV7-3 with TRBJ2-1, with D maybe TRBD1 (5 bases). There are 16 residues in the CDR3. V was clipped by 2 bases and J by 6 bases, with 17 bases between them. Looked up from germline, CDR1 is SGHTA and CDR2 is FQGTGA. CDR3 nucleotides: TGTGCCAGCAGCTTACTCTATGCCAGGGATTCCAATGAGCAGTTCTTC. It encodes CASSLLYARDSNEQFF.

CDR3 in DNA: TGTGCCATCAGTGAAGCCAGGGGTTTAGGCTATGGCTACACCTTC. Encoded protein: CAISEARGLGYGYTF. The chain uses TRBV10-3 and TRBJ1-2, with D possibly TRBD1 on 6 matching bases. The germline V gene has CDR1 ENHRY and CDR2 SYGVKD. Trimming cost V 3 bases and J 4 bases, with 15 bases left between them. The CDR3 loop spans 15 amino acids.

This clone was counted only a few times. The CDR3 here is CASSQGLAGQSTDTQYF. The CDR3 nucleotides read TGTGCCAGCTCACAGGGACTAGCGGGACAAAGCACAGATACGCAGTATTTT. The chain couples TRBV18 to TRBJ2-3; 13 bases map to TRBD2. V dropped 4 bases and J dropped 0; count of bases not matched to a gene: 4. The CDR3 contains 17 residues. The germline V gene encodes CDR1 KGHSH and CDR2 LQKENI.

The rearrangement joins TRBV6-6 to TRBJ2-7; D is ambiguous. The CDR3 contains 13 residues. V lost 5 bases, J lost 2 bases, and 10 bases lay in between. Per the germline V gene, CDR1 is MNHNY and CDR2 is SVGAGI (reference sequence). CDR3 sequence: CASSDDWTYEQYV. CDR3 bases: TGTGCCAGCAGTGACGACTGGACCTACGAGCAGTACGTC.

The rearrangement links TRBV6-5 to TRBJ1-5; 10 bases align to TRBD1. The CDR3 runs 15 residues. J lost 7 bases, V lost 4 bases, and 7 bases had no gene match. Germline V CDR1 and CDR2: MNHEY, SVGAGI. The CDR3 spells CASSSTGTGDQPQHF. In DNA form, the CDR3 reads TGTGCCAGCAGTTCGACCGGGACAGGGGACCAGCCCCAGCATTTT.

The V and J genes are TRBV14 and TRBJ1-1; D perhaps matches TRBD1 (5 bases). Germline assignment: CDR1 SGHDN and CDR2 FVKESK. CDR3 size: 13 residues. V shed 6 bases and J shed 7 bases, with 15 bases lying between them. The CDR3 DNA reads TGTGCCAGCAGACCTGACAGCTCCTTTGAAGCTTTCTTT. It yields the protein CASRPDSSFEAFF.

The chain recombines TRBV4-2 with TRBJ1-1; D is unresolved. Trimming left V 0 bases short and J 11 bases short, with 13 bases between. Germline CDR1 LGHNA, CDR2 YNFKEQ. CDR3 length equals 13 residues. The CDR3 spells CASSQDPTRHAFF. The DNA for the CDR3 is TGTGCCAGCAGCCAAGATCCGACTAGACACGCTTTCTTT.

The chain has TRBV12-3 or TRBV12-4 and TRBJ1-5; unclear D gene. V was cut by 6 bases and J by 7 bases, with 13 bases left in between. The CDR3 contains 13 residues. The CDR3 DNA sequence: TGTGCCAGCAGGTCAGGCCAACGCCAGCCCCAGCATTTT. As protein: CASRSGQRQPQHF.

This clone was found a few times. The gene calls are TRBV7-3 and TRBJ2-7; 7 bases match TRBD1. Germline lookup yields CDR1 SGHTA and CDR2 FQGTGA. The CDR3 sequence is 17 residues long. Unmatched junction bases numbered 14, after V lost 6 bases and J lost 0 bases. CDR3 in DNA: TGTGCCAGCAGTCGACCCAAAGGGACAGCGAGCTCCTACGAGCAGTACGTC. Its protein is CASSRPKGTASSYEQYV.

The table lists this clone with a few counts. This rearrangement joins TRBV6-1 to TRBJ2-3; D gene uncertain. Trimming pared 0 bases from V and 1 base from J, leaving 8 bases between. Germline V CDR1 and CDR2: MNHNS, SASEGT. This CDR3 contains 15 residues. CDR3 loop: CASSEAASRTDTQYF. For the CDR3, the DNA is TGTGCCAGCAGTGAAGCGGCCAGTCGCACAGATACGCAGTATTTT.

The chain combines TRBV27 with TRBJ1-2; 7 nucleotides match TRBD1. V trimming: 2 bases; J trimming: 2 bases; junction bases outside the gene matches: 5. Per the germline V gene, CDR1 is MNHEY and CDR2 is SMNVEV (reference sequence). The CDR3 loop spans 15 amino acids. CDR3 coding DNA: TGTGCCAGCAGTTTACCACAGGGGATGAACTATGGCTACACCTTC. Its protein is CASSLPQGMNYGYTF.